The 28 T cell receptor beta chains given below trace back to one sample, sequenced in a study of identical twins. TCRdb itself ran the 5' RACE reads through MiXCR, one entry per CDR3 protein. The repertoire includes fewer than 550,000 distinct CDR3 sequences, 15% of them detected once, and about 0.4% sits in the top ten. These data were also reused for a study on yellow fever vaccine responses in identical twins.

Sequenced input: CD4+ T cells sorted from blood. These receptors were collected from a woman aged 18-29 years in good health.

The table lists this clonotype with a few counts. The chain links TRBV5-1 to TRBJ2-3; D may be TRBD1 (5 bases). Germline CDR1 and CDR2: SGHRS and YFSETQ. The V end lost 4 bases, the J end lost 0 bases, and 18 bases lay between the germline ends. This CDR3 has 17 residues. CDR3 in DNA: TGCGCCAGCAGCCCCGCGGTAGTCGGACAAAGCACAGATACGCAGTATTTT. This translates into CASSPAVVGQSTDTQYF.

This clonotype was counted between two and nine times. This chain joins TRBV6-5 and TRBJ2-3; 10 bases are shared with TRBD2. This CDR3 has 15 amino acids. Germline V gene data show CDR1 as MNHEY and CDR2 as SVGAGI. The ends lost 0 bases at V and 6 bases at J; junction bases unmatched: 3. In nucleotides, the CDR3 is TGTGCCAGCAGTTACTCAGCGGGGGGGCGTGATACGCAGTATTTT. Residues: CASSYSAGGRDTQYF.

V gene TRBV5-1 combines with J gene TRBJ1-6; 8 nucleotides match TRBD1. The junction had 6 bases not matched to a gene; V was cut back by 5 bases and J by 11 bases. Germline loops: CDR1 SGHRS, CDR2 YFSETQ. The CDR3 is made up of 13 amino acids. CDR3 coding DNA: TGCGCCAGCAGACAGGGGGAATCCACACCCCTCCACTTT. Encoded protein: CASRQGESTPLHF.

The chain combines TRBV10-3 with TRBJ2-2; D gene unclear. The CDR3 is 14 amino acids. The germline V and J ends were trimmed by 9 bases and 0 bases, with 11 bases remaining between them. CDR1 ENHRY and CDR2 SYGVKD come from the germline V gene. Here the CDR3 reads CAIRTNPNTGELFF. DNA of the CDR3: TGTGCCATTCGGACGAATCCGAACACCGGGGAGCTGTTTTTT.

The CDR3 spells CASSPTSGREYNEQFF. DNA of the CDR3: TGTGCCAGCAGCCCCACGAGCGGGAGGGAGTACAATGAGCAGTTCTTC. The V and J genes are TRBV11-2 and TRBJ2-1; 10 bases line up with TRBD2. CDR3 size: 16 residues. Germline CDR1 reads SGHAT; CDR2 reads FQNNGV. Trimming took 5 bases from V and 4 from J; bases not matched to a gene: 8.

This clonotype came up a few times. This sequence joins TRBV20-1 and TRBJ2-3, with 13 nucleotides matching TRBD2. The junction had 12 bases not matched to a gene; V was cut back by 1 base and J by 5 bases. Germline CDR1 DFQATT, CDR2 SNEGSKA (reference sequence). The CDR3 contains 18 residues. The CDR3 nucleotides read TGCAGTGCTAGAGGACCTACGGGACTAGCGGGGAGTGGAGATACGCAGTATTTT. Translating gives CSARGPTGLAGSGDTQYF.

This clonotype was found a few times. J is TRBJ2-2 and V is TRBV7-9, with 8 bases that match TRBD2. The length of the CDR3 is 15 residues. The germline gives CDR1 SEHNR, CDR2 FQNEAQ (reference sequence). V shed 2 bases, J shed 4 bases, and the junction held 3 bases outside the gene matches. The CDR3 region is CASSLNSGATGELFF. The CDR3 nucleotides read TGTGCCAGCAGCTTAAATAGCGGGGCCACCGGGGAGCTGTTTTTT.

The table lists this clonotype with a few counts. The chain has TRBV5-1 and TRBJ2-7, with 11 bases matching TRBD2. The germline gives CDR1 SGHRS, CDR2 YFSETQ. The CDR3 extends over 14 amino acids. The V and J ends lost 1 base and 7 bases, in that order; junction bases with no gene match: 4. This chain's CDR3 is CASSLTSGSREQYF. The DNA of the CDR3 is TGCGCCAGCAGCTTGACTAGCGGGAGTAGGGAGCAGTACTTC.

At least ten counts were recorded for this clonotype. The CDR3 sequence: CASSFIYVRAGGQDEQFF. Here the CDR3 DNA reads TGTGCCAGCAGCTTTATATATGTCAGAGCAGGGGGGCAGGATGAGCAGTTCTTC. This chain joins TRBV11-2 and TRBJ2-1, with TRBD1 as a possible D gene (7 bases). Germline V gene lookup returns CDR1 SGHAT and CDR2 FQNNGV. The CDR3 contains 18 residues. The V end lost 3 bases, the J end lost 8 bases, and 26 bases lay between the germline ends. Based on the CDR3 plus reference TRBV11-2 and TRBJ2-1, the full variable domain is EAGVAQSPRYKIIEKRQSVAFWCNPISGHATLYWYQQILGQGPKLLIQFQNNGVVDDSQLPKDRFSAERLKGVDSTLKIQPAKLEDSAVYLCASSFIYVRAGGQDEQFFGPGTRLTVL.

This clonotype occurred a few times. The CDR3 here is CAISIGPRTDTQYF. As DNA, the CDR3 is TGTGCCATCAGCATCGGGCCGAGGACAGATACGCAGTATTTT. The rearrangement uses TRBV10-3 and TRBJ2-3; D is unresolved. The CDR3 extends over 14 amino acids. Between the trimmed V and J ends, which lost 6 bases and 3 bases, there was a span of 13 bases. Looked up from germline, CDR1 is ENHRY and CDR2 is SYGVKD.

This clonotype has just a few counts. This chain links TRBV4-1 with TRBJ2-7; TRBD1 matches at 8 bases. With V trimmed by 0 bases and J by 4 bases, 8 bases remained unmatched. This CDR3 spans 16 amino acids. CDR1 is MGHRA, CDR2 YSYEKL, per germline. CDR3 loop: CASSQDGVRGRYEQYF. The CDR3 bases are TGCGCCAGCAGCCAAGATGGGGTCAGGGGGCGGTACGAGCAGTACTTC.

This clonotype was recorded at least ten times. This chain links TRBV9 with TRBJ2-2; 10 bases agree with TRBD2. The J segment lost 4 bases and the V segment lost 7 bases, leaving 7 bases of the junction unmatched. The germline V gene encodes CDR1 SGDLS and CDR2 YYNGEE. The CDR3 sequence is 15 residues long. DNA for the CDR3: TGTGCCAGCGACAGCGGGAGGGTCGGCACCGGGGAGCTGTTTTTT. Its translation: CASDSGRVGTGELFF.

This clonotype was counted a few times. The rearrangement links TRBV5-1 to TRBJ2-1; possible D gene TRBD2, 7 bases. The V end lost 4 bases, the J end lost 1 base, and 21 bases lay between the germline ends. The germline V gene encodes CDR1 SGHRS and CDR2 YFSETQ. The CDR3 has 18 amino acids. The DNA of the CDR3 is TGCGCCAGCAGCCCGAGGGGGTGGCGGGAGAGGTCCTACAATGAGCAGTTCTTC. Protein sequence: CASSPRGWRERSYNEQFF.

This clonotype was detected ten times or more. The chain carries TRBV12-3 or TRBV12-4 and TRBJ1-5; tentatively, D is TRBD1 (5 bases). The CDR3 spans 15 residues. V was trimmed by 5 bases and J by 4 bases, leaving 15 bases between them. The CDR3 DNA sequence: TGTGCCAGCAGTCCCGGGACCCCGGGGAATCAGCCCCAGCATTTT. Its protein is CASSPGTPGNQPQHF.

In its sample, this clonotype was seen a few times. The chain recombines TRBV29-1 with TRBJ2-1; 10 nucleotides agree with TRBD2. Germline lookup yields CDR1 SQVTM and CDR2 ANQGSEA. The V and J ends lost 7 bases and 0 bases, in that order; junction bases with no gene match: 6. The CDR3 contains 15 residues. The CDR3 region has the DNA TGCAGCGCCCAAGGACTAGCGGTCTCCTACAATGAGCAGTTCTTC. Amino acids: CSAQGLAVSYNEQFF.

This clonotype was counted between two and nine times. The J gene is TRBJ2-1, the V gene TRBV9; D uncertain. Germline CDR1 is SGDLS and CDR2 is YYNGEE. Deletions cut 0 bases from V and 1 base from J, with 8 bases between. The CDR3 contains 15 residues. The CDR3 region has the DNA TGTGCCAGCAGCGTAGAGGTTGGATCCTACAATGAGCAGTTCTTC. It codes for CASSVEVGSYNEQFF.

The chain joins TRBV29-1 to TRBJ2-5; D remains unclear. The CDR3 covers 12 residues. V was cut by 3 bases and J by 5 bases, with 10 bases left in between. Looked up from germline, CDR1 is SQVTM and CDR2 is ANQGSEA. The CDR3 coding sequence is TGCAGCGTTGATGTGGGAATTGAGACCCAGTACTTC. It codes for CSVDVGIETQYF.

This clonotype was picked up a small number of times. This chain connects TRBV18 to TRBJ1-6; D ambiguous. Germline-derived CDR1 and CDR2 are KGHSH and LQKENI. The CDR3 totals 14 residues. The V gene lost 4 bases and the J gene lost 9 bases, with 13 bases spanning the gap. CDR3 region: CASSRRSLGSPLHF. In nucleotides, the CDR3 is TGTGCCAGCTCACGAAGGAGTCTCGGTTCACCCCTCCACTTT.

This chain uses TRBV6-5 with TRBJ2-7; tentative D call: TRBD1 (7 bases). The CDR3 has 12 residues. Germline values: CDR1 MNHEY, CDR2 SVGAGI. The V and J ends lost 6 bases and 6 bases respectively, with 12 bases between them. The CDR3 DNA follows: TGTGCCAGCAGCAACAGGGGAGGCGAGCAGTACGTC. It yields the protein CASSNRGGEQYV.

The chain recombines TRBV18 with TRBJ2-3; the match to TRBD2 covers 9 bases. Germline V gene sequence: CDR1 KGHSH, CDR2 LQKENI. This CDR3 has 18 amino acids. The V segment lost 3 bases and the J segment 5 bases; nucleotides outside the gene matches: 15. CDR3 loop: CASSPQRNSGGRGDTQYF. The CDR3, as DNA: TGTGCCAGCTCACCTCAGAGGAATAGCGGGGGCCGGGGAGATACGCAGTATTTT.

In this sample, this clonotype turned up many times. The CDR3: CASSLVRANQPQHF. CDR3 sequence (DNA): TGTGCCAGCAGTTTAGTTAGGGCTAATCAGCCCCAGCATTTT. The V gene is TRBV12-3 or TRBV12-4, the J gene TRBJ1-5, with unresolved D. Between the trimmed V and J ends, which lost 1 base and 4 bases, there was a span of 8 bases. The CDR3 extends over 14 amino acids.

The rearrangement uses TRBV5-1 and TRBJ2-5; no definite D call. This CDR3 region has 14 residues. Germline CDR1 is SGHRS and CDR2 is YFSETQ. V was cut by 2 bases and J by 3 bases, with 11 bases left in between. CDR3 in amino acids: CASSFRAVEETQYF. CDR3 sequence (DNA): TGCGCCAGCAGCTTCCGTGCGGTGGAAGAGACCCAGTACTTC. Filled out from reference TRBV5-1 and TRBJ2-5, the complete variable domain reads KAGVTQTPRYLIKTRGQQVTLSCSPISGHRSVSWYQQTPGQGLQFLFEYFSETQRNKGNFPGRFSGRQFSNSRSEMNVSTLELGDSALYLCASSFRAVEETQYFGPGTRLLVL.

The table lists this clonotype with a few counts. The rearrangement joins TRBV3-1 to TRBJ2-5; D uncertain. V was trimmed by 4 bases and J by 5 bases, leaving 11 bases between them. CDR3 length: 13 amino acids. Per germline, CDR1 LGHDT and CDR2 YNNKEL (reference sequence). For the CDR3, the DNA is TGTGCCAGCAGCCCCGCCGAAAGTGAGACCCAGTACTTC. This translates into CASSPAESETQYF.

In this sample, this clonotype turned up a few times. The rearrangement uses TRBV29-1 and TRBJ2-1; 7 bases are shared with TRBD1. The V segment lost 5 bases and the J segment 4 bases; nucleotides outside the gene matches: 8. CDR1 SQVTM and CDR2 ANQGSEA come from the germline V gene. The length of the CDR3 is 14 residues. The CDR3 sequence is CSVIPGQQYNEQFF. DNA of the CDR3: TGCAGCGTTATCCCGGGACAGCAGTACAATGAGCAGTTCTTC.

This clonotype was recorded a few times. The chain recombines TRBV28 with TRBJ2-1; D is perhaps TRBD1 (6 bases). This CDR3 spans 16 amino acids. Germline V CDR1 and CDR2: MDHEN, SYDVKM. V was cut by 7 bases and J by 4 bases, with 20 bases left in between. The CDR3 coding sequence is TGTGCCAGCAATCCCTCCCCCGGGACACCTTACAATGAGCAGTTCTTC. It yields the protein CASNPSPGTPYNEQFF.

The chain has TRBV14 and TRBJ1-2, with unresolved D. Trimming removed 4 bases at V and 0 bases at J, with 9 bases between. Germline loops: CDR1 SGHDN, CDR2 FVKESK. The CDR3 runs to 14 residues. CDR3 loop: CASSRSRANYGYTF. Written as DNA, the CDR3 is TGTGCCAGCAGCCGCTCAAGGGCTAACTATGGCTACACCTTC.

The V gene is TRBV5-5, the J gene TRBJ2-1; perhaps TRBD2 as D (6 bases). Germline assignment: CDR1 SGHKS and CDR2 YYEKEE (reference sequence). Trimming stripped 2 bases from V and 8 bases from J, with 17 bases between. The CDR3 covers 15 residues. The CDR3, as DNA: TGTGCCAGCAGCTTCGGCTACCAGCGGGTCGATGAGCAGTTCTTC. It codes for CASSFGYQRVDEQFF.

V usage is TRBV27 and J usage is TRBJ2-1; weak D call: TRBD2 (5 bases). The CDR3 consists of 17 residues. In germline, CDR1 is MNHEY, CDR2 SMNVEV (reference sequence). Trimming stripped 5 bases from V and 7 bases from J, with 24 bases between. The CDR3 reads CASSHLGSLEEVNEQFF. CDR3 bases: TGTGCCAGCAGTCACTTGGGTTCCCTGGAGGAGGTGAATGAGCAGTTCTTC.